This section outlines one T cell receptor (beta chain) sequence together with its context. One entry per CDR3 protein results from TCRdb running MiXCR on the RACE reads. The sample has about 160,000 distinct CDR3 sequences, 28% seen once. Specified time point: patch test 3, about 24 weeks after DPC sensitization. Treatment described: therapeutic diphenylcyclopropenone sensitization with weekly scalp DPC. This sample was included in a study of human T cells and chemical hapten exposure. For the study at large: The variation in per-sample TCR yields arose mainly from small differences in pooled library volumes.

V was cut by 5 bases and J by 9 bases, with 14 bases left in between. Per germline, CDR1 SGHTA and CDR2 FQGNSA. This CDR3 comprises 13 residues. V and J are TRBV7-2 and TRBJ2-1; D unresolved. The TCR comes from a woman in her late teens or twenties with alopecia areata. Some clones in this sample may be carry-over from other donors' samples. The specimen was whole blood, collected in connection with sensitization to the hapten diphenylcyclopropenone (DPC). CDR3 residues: CASSKIISAEQFF. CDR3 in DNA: TGTGCCAGCAGCAAAATTATTTCGGCTGAGCAGTTCTTC.